This TCR beta chain emerged from a study of spatial heterogeneity in lung cancer. This CDR3 region has 15 residues. Losses at the gene ends were 4 bases for V and 6 bases for J; bases not matched to a gene: 5. The germline CDR1 and CDR2 sequences are SGHAT and FQNNGV. Ten or more counts support this clonotype. Its antigen remains unidentified. Unique molecular identifiers tagged every individual TCR cDNA molecule. Each CDR3 protein gets one entry after TCRdb re-called the 5' RACE reads with MiXCR. In the table there are over 10,000 distinct CDR3 sequences, 5% to 6.5% of which are singletons. Study-wide points: The authors estimated that roughly 7% of tumor T cells were covered for alpha chains and about 12% for beta chains. Tumoral mutation counts were tracked by counts of expanded intratumoral alpha and beta TCRs.

Time point given: sample taken at primary tumor resection. Material: lung tumor tissue, obtained at surgery. The rearrangement uses TRBV11-2 and TRBJ2-1, with 11 bases that match TRBD1. The origin of this receptor is a male donor with early-stage non-small cell lung cancer. In DNA form, the CDR3 reads TGTGCCAGCAGCTCCGGACAGGGGGCAGGCAATGAGCAGTTCTTC. Protein sequence: CASSSGQGAGNEQFF. Together with reference TRBV11-2 and TRBJ2-1, the CDR3 gives the full variable domain: EAGVAQSPRYKIIEKRQSVAFWCNPISGHATLYWYQQILGQGPKLLIQFQNNGVVDDSQLPKDRFSAERLKGVDSTLKIQPAKLEDSAVYLCASSSGQGAGNEQFFGPGTRLTVL.